This T cell receptor (beta chain) came from a study of blood T cell repertoires in COVID-19. Clones were sequenced by immunoSEQ multiplex PCR, and TCRdb holds only the in-frame ones, with some missing. The sample carries over 400,000 clones, 86% recorded once. The CDR3 totals 14 residues. The germline V gene encodes CDR1 MNHEY and CDR2 SVGAGI. The V and J ends lost 9 bases and 3 bases, in that order; junction bases with no gene match: 9. The sample was peripheral blood. The chain joins TRBV6-5 to TRBJ2-3; TRBD2 matches 7 bases. This sequence originates from a woman aged 25 to 39 with active or convalescent COVID-19. The DNA of the CDR3 is TGTGCCAGTGGGACTACCGACGGGACAGATACGCAGTATTTT. Amino acid sequence: CASGTTDGTDTQYF.